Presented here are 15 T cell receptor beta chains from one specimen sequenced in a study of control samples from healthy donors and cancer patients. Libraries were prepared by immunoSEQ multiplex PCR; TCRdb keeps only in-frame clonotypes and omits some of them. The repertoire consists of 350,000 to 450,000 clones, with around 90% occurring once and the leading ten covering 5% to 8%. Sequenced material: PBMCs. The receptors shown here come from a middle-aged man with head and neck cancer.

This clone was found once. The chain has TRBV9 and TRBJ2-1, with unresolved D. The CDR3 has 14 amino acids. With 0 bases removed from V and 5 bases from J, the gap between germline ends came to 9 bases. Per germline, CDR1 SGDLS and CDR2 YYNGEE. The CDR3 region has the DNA TGTGCCAGCAGCGTAGGTCCTACCAACAATGAGCAGTTCTTC. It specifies CASSVGPTNNEQFF.

CDR3 region: CAISSLGEVGELFF. CDR3 nucleotide sequence: TGTGCCATCAGCTCCCTCGGGGAAGTCGGGGAGCTGTTTTTT. The chain couples TRBV10-3 to TRBJ2-2; maybe TRBD2 (5 bases). V lost 6 bases and J lost 7, with 15 bases in between. Germline V gene data show CDR1 as ENHRY and CDR2 as SYGVKD. CDR3 size: 14 residues.

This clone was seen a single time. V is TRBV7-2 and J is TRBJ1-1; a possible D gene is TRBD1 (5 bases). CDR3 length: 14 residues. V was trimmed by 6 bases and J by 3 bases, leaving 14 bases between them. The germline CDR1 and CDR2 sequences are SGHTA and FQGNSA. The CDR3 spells CASSLQVGDTEAFF. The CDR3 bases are TGTGCCAGCAGTTTGCAGGTAGGGGACACTGAAGCTTTCTTT.

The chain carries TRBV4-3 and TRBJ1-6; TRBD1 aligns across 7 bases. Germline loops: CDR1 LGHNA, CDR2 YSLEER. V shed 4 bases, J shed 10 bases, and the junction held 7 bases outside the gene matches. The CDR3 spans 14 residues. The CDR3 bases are TGCGCCAGCAGCCCCGGACAGGCAGAGTCACCCCTCCACTTT. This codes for CASSPGQAESPLHF.

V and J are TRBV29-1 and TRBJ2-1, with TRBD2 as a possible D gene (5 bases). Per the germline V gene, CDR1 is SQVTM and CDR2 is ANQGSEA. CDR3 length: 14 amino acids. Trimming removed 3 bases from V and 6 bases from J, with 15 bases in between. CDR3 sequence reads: CSVEWGARGNEQFF. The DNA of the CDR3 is TGCAGCGTTGAGTGGGGAGCTCGAGGCAATGAGCAGTTCTTC.

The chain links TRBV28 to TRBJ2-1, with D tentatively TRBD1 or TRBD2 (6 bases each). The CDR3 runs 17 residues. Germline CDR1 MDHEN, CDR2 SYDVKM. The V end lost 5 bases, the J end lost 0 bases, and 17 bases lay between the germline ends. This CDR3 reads CASSPTGAASSYNEQFF. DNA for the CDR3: TGTGCCAGCAGTCCAACGGGGGCGGCTAGCTCCTACAATGAGCAGTTCTTC.

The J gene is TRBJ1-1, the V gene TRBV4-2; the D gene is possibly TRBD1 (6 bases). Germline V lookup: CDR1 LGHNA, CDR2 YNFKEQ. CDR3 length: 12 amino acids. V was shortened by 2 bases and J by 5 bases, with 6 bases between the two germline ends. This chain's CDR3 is CASSQRGTEAFF. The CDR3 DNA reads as TGTGCCAGCAGCCAAAGGGGGACTGAAGCTTTCTTT.

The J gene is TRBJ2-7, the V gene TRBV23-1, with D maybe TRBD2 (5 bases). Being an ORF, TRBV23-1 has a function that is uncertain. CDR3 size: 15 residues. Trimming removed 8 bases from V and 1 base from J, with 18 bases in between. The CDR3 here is CASSHRSRESYEQYF. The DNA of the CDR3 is TGCGCCAGCTCCCACAGAAGCCGGGAATCCTACGAGCAGTACTTC.

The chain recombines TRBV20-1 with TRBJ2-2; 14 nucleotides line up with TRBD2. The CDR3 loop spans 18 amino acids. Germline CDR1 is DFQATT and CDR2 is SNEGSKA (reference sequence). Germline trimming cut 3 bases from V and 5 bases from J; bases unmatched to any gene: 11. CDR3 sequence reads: CSASPPGLAGVGTGELFF. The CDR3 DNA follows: TGCAGTGCTAGTCCCCCGGGACTAGCGGGGGTAGGGACCGGGGAGCTGTTTTTT.

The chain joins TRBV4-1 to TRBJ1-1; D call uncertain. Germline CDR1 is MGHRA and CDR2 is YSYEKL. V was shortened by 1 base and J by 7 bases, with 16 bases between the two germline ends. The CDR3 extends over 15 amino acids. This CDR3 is CASSQGGPPTDEAFF. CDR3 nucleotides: TGCGCCAGCAGCCAAGGAGGGCCACCCACAGATGAAGCTTTCTTT.

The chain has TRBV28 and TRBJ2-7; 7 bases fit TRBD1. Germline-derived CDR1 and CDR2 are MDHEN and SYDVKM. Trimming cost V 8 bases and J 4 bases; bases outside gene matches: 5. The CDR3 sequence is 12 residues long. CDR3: CASGDSRYEQYF. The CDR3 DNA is TGTGCCAGCGGGGACAGCCGGTACGAGCAGTACTTC.

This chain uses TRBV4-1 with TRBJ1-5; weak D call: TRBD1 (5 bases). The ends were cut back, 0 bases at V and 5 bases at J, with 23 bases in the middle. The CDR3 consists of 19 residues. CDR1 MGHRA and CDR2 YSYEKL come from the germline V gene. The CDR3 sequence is CASSQETKAGRDQDQPQHF. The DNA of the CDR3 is TGCGCCAGCAGCCAAGAAACCAAAGCTGGCAGGGACCAAGATCAGCCCCAGCATTTT.

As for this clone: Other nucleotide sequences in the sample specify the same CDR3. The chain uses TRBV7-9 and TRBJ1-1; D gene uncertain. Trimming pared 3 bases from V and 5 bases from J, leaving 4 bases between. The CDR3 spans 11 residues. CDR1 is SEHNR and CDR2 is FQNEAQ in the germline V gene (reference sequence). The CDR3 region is CASSFETEAFF. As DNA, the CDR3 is TGTGCCAGCAGCTTTGAAACTGAAGCTTTCTTT. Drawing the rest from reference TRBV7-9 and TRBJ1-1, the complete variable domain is DTGVSQNPRHKITKRGQNVTFRCDPISEHNRLYWYRQTLGQGPEFLTYFQNEAQLEKSRLLSDRFSAERPKGSFSTLEIQRTEQGDSAMYLCASSFETEAFFGQGTRLTVV.

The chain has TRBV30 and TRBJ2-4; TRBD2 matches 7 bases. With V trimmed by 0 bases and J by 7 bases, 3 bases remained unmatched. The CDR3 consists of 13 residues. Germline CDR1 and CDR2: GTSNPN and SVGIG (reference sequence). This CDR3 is CAWSVMGGNIQYF. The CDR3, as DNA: TGTGCCTGGAGTGTAATGGGGGGGAACATTCAGTACTTC.

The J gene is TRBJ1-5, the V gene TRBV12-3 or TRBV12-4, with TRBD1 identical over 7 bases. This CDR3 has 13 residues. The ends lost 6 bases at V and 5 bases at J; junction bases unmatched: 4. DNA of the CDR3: TGTGCCAGCAGCAGGGGGTCTGATCAGCCCCAGCATTTT. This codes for CASSRGSDQPQHF.